This T cell receptor beta chain is drawn from a study of cytomegalovirus exposure and HLA in healthy donors. Study-wide results and caveats: Overall, approximately 180 TCR beta chains were annotated as cytomegalovirus-associated. Later analysis identified several of the most significant clusters that appeared linked to common viral pathogens.

Germline CDR1 SQVTM, CDR2 ANQGSEA. The CDR3 runs to 12 residues. The V and J ends lost 5 bases and 2 bases respectively, with 10 bases between them. This PCR relied on a set of 60 Vbeta primers and 13 Jbeta primers. The data were produced by immunoSEQ multiplex PCR, yet TCRdb's version contains in-frame clones alone and is incomplete. The sample yields under 200,000 clones, approximately 80% seen once. For this clone: Its antigen is unidentified.

The source material was PBMCs. The chain carries TRBV29-1 and TRBJ2-7; tentatively, D is TRBD1 (6 bases). This TCR was recovered from a male donor in good health and CMV-seropositive. The CDR3, as DNA: TGCAGCGTTCGACAGGCTACCTACGAGCAGTACTTC. This translates into CSVRQATYEQYF.